This entry features one T cell receptor beta chain sequence. Trimming took 2 bases from V and 4 from J, leaving 11 bases between them. Germline V gives CDR1 MDHEN, CDR2 SYDVKM. CDR3 length: 14 residues. The data derive from a study of blood T cell repertoires in COVID-19. Across the whole study: The origin of the acute and convalescent COVID-19 samples was the United States, Italy and Spain. The analysed material was cDNA or gDNA that came from T cells, B-cell-depleted T cells, or PBMCs.

Profiling relied on immunoSEQ multiplex PCR, and the TCRdb table lists in-frame clones only, not all of them. The table has hundreds of thousands of clones, roughly 87% seen once; the top ten hold 8.9%. Each recovered donor of Cohort 3 presented with two negative PCRs, clearance, or symptom resolution. The V gene is TRBV28, the J gene TRBJ1-1; D is perhaps TRBD1 (5 bases). The TCR originated in a woman between 18 and 30 years old who had recovered from COVID-19. What was sequenced was PBMCs or T cells enriched from blood (not recorded which). CDR3: CASSLGGVGTEAFF. In nucleotides, the CDR3 is TGTGCCAGCAGTTTAGGAGGGGTTGGCACTGAAGCTTTCTTT. Using reference TRBV28 and TRBJ1-1 for the parts outside the CDR3, the full variable domain is DVKVTQSSRYLVKRTGEKVFLECVQDMDHENMFWYRQDPGLGLRLIYFSYDVKMKEKGDIPEGYSVSREKKERFSLILESASTNQTSMYLCASSLGGVGTEAFFGQGTRLTVV.